This record concerns one TCR beta chain sequence. As originally analysed: Using reference gene primer amplification, nucleated cell counts were estimated. The assay was immunoSEQ multiplex PCR, and TCRdb's table has in-frame clones only and misses some. The D gene and trimming were derived from the DNA, and the V and J assignments and clone size from that table. The profile shows about 150,000 clones, over 70% of them singletons. The sample comes from a study of blood T cell repertoires in COVID-19. Study background: COVID-19 samples collected from the United States, Italy and Spain covered acute and convalescent phases. Nucleic acid was either cDNA or gDNA, and it came from T cells, B-cell-depleted T cells, or PBMCs.

Sequenced sample: peripheral blood. This receptor was taken from a woman aged 65 to 85 who had recovered from COVID-19.

This chain's CDR3 is CASSSPSAAGKQYF. The DNA of the CDR3 is TGTGCCAGCAGCTCCCCGTCGGCGGCGGGTAAGCAGTACTTC. The rearrangement uses TRBV11-2 and TRBJ2-7; D perhaps matches TRBD2 (5 bases). The V gene lost 4 bases and the J gene lost 8 bases, with 18 bases spanning the gap. The germline V gene has CDR1 SGHAT and CDR2 FQNNGV. CDR3 length equals 14 residues.